A selection of T cell receptor beta chains follows, all from one sample in a study of T-cell reconstitution after alpha-beta-depleted transplantation in children. In TCRdb, the PCR reads were re-called with MiXCR into one record per CDR3 protein. The table has 800,000 to 1,000,000 distinct CDR3 sequences, 25% to 35% seen once; the top ten hold 28%. The specimen comprised PBMCs, mostly from graft donor cells, sampled 360 days after TCRalphabeta/CD19-depleted stem cell transplant. These receptors were obtained from a boy less than two years old who had a stem cell transplant for SCID, so the T cells may come from the graft donor. CDR3s include the opening cysteine and the closing phenylalanine or tryptophan. A D gene is named only where the DNA matches it firmly. Clone size appears in some rows only: once, few, many, or a class for an expanded clone.

D gene: .; V gene: TRBV28; clone size: .; J gene: TRBJ2-7; CDR3 DNA: TGTGCCAGCAGTCCCCAGGGGCAGACCTACGAGCAGTACTTC; CDR3 protein: CASSPQGQTYEQYF
D gene: .; V gene: TRBV10-3; clone size: many; J gene: TRBJ2-4; CDR3 DNA: TGTGCCATCAGTGACCAGAGAGGGGAGGCCAAAAACATTCAGTACTTC; CDR3 protein: CAISDQRGEAKNIQYF
D gene: .; V gene: TRBV6-5; clone size: .; J gene: TRBJ2-7; CDR3 DNA: TGTGCCAGCAGTTACTCCGATGGGGCTCGGGAGCAGTACTTC; CDR3 protein: CASSYSDGAREQYF
D gene: .; V gene: TRBV5-1; clone size: .; J gene: TRBJ2-1; CDR3 DNA: TGCGCCAGCAGCCCGAATAGCAGGAACAATGAGCAGTTCTTC; CDR3 protein: CASSPNSRNNEQFF
D gene: TRBD1; V gene: TRBV4-3; clone size: .; J gene: TRBJ1-1; CDR3 DNA: TGCGCCAGCAGCCCCACAGGGGTTATTGGTTTAGACACTGAAGCTTTCTTT; CDR3 protein: CASSPTGVIGLDTEAFF
D gene: TRBD2; V gene: TRBV6-4; clone size: few; J gene: TRBJ2-1; CDR3 DNA: TGTGCCAGCAGCACCGTAGCGGGGGGGCTGAATGAGCAGTTCTTC; CDR3 protein: CASSTVAGGLNEQFF
D gene: TRBD2; V gene: TRBV20-1; clone size: .; J gene: TRBJ2-5; CDR3 DNA: TGCAGTGCCACGCGGGGGGGTAAAGAGACCCAGTACTTC; CDR3 protein: CSATRGGKETQYF
D gene: TRBD2; V gene: TRBV20-1; clone size: .; J gene: TRBJ2-2; CDR3 DNA: TGCAGTGCTAGAAGTCTAGCGGGGGGGCTAAATCGGGAGCTGTTTTTT; CDR3 protein: CSARSLAGGLNRELFF
D gene: .; V gene: TRBV12-3/TRBV12-4; clone size: .; J gene: TRBJ2-3; CDR3 DNA: TGTGCCAGCAGTTTACCCTCCGTGGAGGGAGGTCGAACAGATACGCAGTATTTT; CDR3 protein: CASSLPSVEGGRTDTQYF
D gene: .; V gene: TRBV5-5; clone size: few; J gene: TRBJ2-2; CDR3 DNA: TGTGCCAGCAGCTTAAACAGCCCCGGGGAGCTGTTTTTT; CDR3 protein: CASSLNSPGELFF
D gene: .; V gene: TRBV7-9; clone size: .; J gene: TRBJ1-1; CDR3 DNA: TGTGCCAGCACCTTCATCCCCTTAGGGAACACTGAAGCTTTCTTT; CDR3 protein: CASTFIPLGNTEAFF
D gene: TRBD1; V gene: TRBV29-1; clone size: many; J gene: TRBJ2-7; CDR3 DNA: TGCAGCGTTGCCGGGACAGGCACCTACGAGCAGTACTTC; CDR3 protein: CSVAGTGTYEQYF
D gene: .; V gene: TRBV29-1; clone size: once; J gene: TRBJ1-3; CDR3 DNA: TGCAGCGCCGGGACTCTCGGAAACACCATATATTTT; CDR3 protein: CSAGTLGNTIYF
D gene: .; V gene: TRBV5-6; clone size: .; J gene: TRBJ2-7; CDR3 DNA: TGTGCCAGCAGCTTTAGGCAGGCCCGAGCGGCCTACGAGCAGTACTTC; CDR3 protein: CASSFRQARAAYEQYF
D gene: .; V gene: TRBV20-1; clone size: .; J gene: TRBJ2-5; CDR3 DNA: TGCAGTGCTATGTACAGGGTCCAAGAGACCCAGTACTTC; CDR3 protein: CSAMYRVQETQYF
D gene: .; V gene: TRBV15; clone size: .; J gene: TRBJ1-4; CDR3 DNA: TGTGCCACCAGCAGAGCCGGGCCCCCGAAGGAAAAACTGTTTTTT; CDR3 protein: CATSRAGPPKEKLFF
D gene: .; V gene: TRBV10-3; clone size: few; J gene: TRBJ2-1; CDR3 DNA: TGTGCCACAGGTGACTTAGCGAACTACAATGAGCAGTTCTTC; CDR3 protein: CATGDLANYNEQFF